A single T cell receptor beta chain is shown here with its context. Trimming cost V 1 base and J 0 bases; bases outside gene matches: 6. The CDR3 is made up of 17 amino acids. Only in-frame clones appear in the TCRdb table, and some are missing; sequencing was by immunoSEQ multiplex PCR. The sample lists 83,000 or so clones, roughly 94% seen once, with under 2% in the top ten. The data belong to a study of T cell changes during pregnancy in multiple sclerosis. The receptor was derived from a female donor in good health, enrolled as a control in a pregnancy study. Sample: peripheral blood, taken after pregnancy. V usage is TRBV5-3 and J usage is TRBJ2-3, with 9 bases matching TRBD2. TRBV5-3 is given ORF status, its function remaining uncertain. CDR3 DNA sequence: TGTGCCAGAAGCTTGCGCACTAGCGGGTATAGCACAGATACGCAGTATTTT. Its translation is CARSLRTSGYSTDTQYF.